The present entry profiles one TCR beta chain with its context. Its antigen is undetermined. Sequencing used immunoSEQ multiplex PCR; TCRdb keeps in-frame clones, though not all of them. This sample has 97,000 or so clones, with about 83% found just once. The data stem from a study of cytomegalovirus exposure and HLA in healthy donors. Study conclusions and caveats: It was confirmed in vitro that a few of the CMV-associated chains were specific for CMV antigens. Cytomegalovirus association was listed for 164 TCR beta chains.

This clonotype was sampled from a woman under 40 in good health and CMV-seronegative. The sequenced sample consisted of PBMCs.

CDR3 nucleotides: TGTGCCAGCAGTCGCTCCGCAGGGACATTTGAGACCCAGTACTTC. The encoded protein is CASSRSAGTFETQYF. The chain links TRBV7-3 to TRBJ2-5, with a tentative D call TRBD1 (6 bases). Per germline, CDR1 SGHTA and CDR2 FQGTGA. This CDR3 has 15 amino acids. Trimming cost V 6 bases and J 5 bases, with 19 bases left between them.